These 27 T cell receptor beta chains were all obtained from the same sample, sequenced in a study of technical replicates of blood from several donors. TCRdb keeps only in-frame clones here, not all; method: immunoSEQ multiplex PCR. Of about 48,000 clones detected, roughly 90% appear once; the ten largest clones hold 3.9%. The specimen was PBMCs. Source of these receptors: a human donor in good health. Some clones in this sample may be carry-over from other donors' samples.

This clone occurred a few times. The chain links TRBV2 to TRBJ1-1; 9 nucleotides line up with TRBD1. V was clipped by 8 bases and J by 6 bases; unmatched bases: 10. Per germline, CDR1 SNHLY and CDR2 FYNNEI. This CDR3 has 14 residues. The CDR3 coding sequence is TGTGCCAGCGGGGGGGGACAGGGACCTTCTGAAGCTTTCTTT. Translated: CASGGGQGPSEAFF.

V gene TRBV25-1 combines with J gene TRBJ2-3, with D tentatively TRBD2 (5 bases). The CDR3 covers 14 residues. In germline, CDR1 is MGHDK, CDR2 SYGVNS. Deletions cut 5 bases from V and 0 bases from J, with 9 bases between. CDR3 sequence reads: CASSPRTSTDTQYF. Here the CDR3 DNA reads TGTGCCAGCAGTCCCCGGACTAGCACAGATACGCAGTATTTT.

V usage is TRBV5-1 and J usage is TRBJ1-1, with a weak D call TRBD1 (5 bases). The CDR3 is 15 residues long. Trimming pared 5 bases from V and 1 base from J, leaving 15 bases between. In germline, CDR1 is SGHRS, CDR2 YFSETQ. As DNA, the CDR3 is TGCGCCAGCAGGCGCGTAGGGAGGGGGAACACTGAAGCTTTCTTT. The encoded protein is CASRRVGRGNTEAFF. The full variable domain, its missing parts supplied by reference TRBV5-1 and TRBJ1-1, is KAGVTQTPRYLIKTRGQQVTLSCSPISGHRSVSWYQQTPGQGLQFLFEYFSETQRNKGNFPGRFSGRQFSNSRSEMNVSTLELGDSALYLCASRRVGRGNTEAFFGQGTRLTVV.

The chain carries TRBV12-5 and TRBJ2-7, with TRBD1 matching 12 bases. There are 17 residues in the CDR3. V lost 6 bases and J lost 6; bases outside the gene matches: 15. Germline CDR1 and CDR2: LGHNT and FRNRAP. The CDR3: CASGRGSGTGGFGEQYF. For the CDR3, the DNA is TGTGCTAGTGGCAGGGGGTCAGGGACAGGGGGCTTCGGCGAGCAGTACTTC. The full variable domain, completed using reference TRBV12-5 and TRBJ2-7, is DARVTQTPRHKVTEMGQEVTMRCQPILGHNTVFWYRQTMMQGLELLAYFRNRAPLDDSGMPKDRFSAEMPDATLATLKIQPSEPRDSAVYFCASGRGSGTGGFGEQYFGPGTRLTVT.

This sequence joins TRBV10-3 and TRBJ2-7, with TRBD2 matching 7 bases. The V gene's germline CDR1 is ENHRY and CDR2 SYGVKD. After removal of 3 bases from V and 0 bases from J, the junction contained 8 bases not matched to a gene. The CDR3 sequence is 16 residues long. Here the CDR3 reads CAISDPNSSGSYEQYF. The DNA of the CDR3 is TGTGCCATCAGTGATCCAAACTCTAGCGGCTCCTACGAGCAGTACTTC.

The sample holds one count of this clone. The genes are TRBV6-5 and TRBJ2-7, with a weak D call TRBD2 (6 bases). CDR3 length: 14 residues. Germline CDR1 MNHEY, CDR2 SVGAGI. The V gene lost 6 bases and the J gene lost 1 base, with 13 bases spanning the gap. The DNA of the CDR3 is TGTGCCAGCAGGCGGGGTATTGGGTCCTACGAGCAGTACTTC. Protein product: CASRRGIGSYEQYF.

This clone was found a few times. The chain couples TRBV12-5 to TRBJ1-2; 10 bases are a match to TRBD1. CDR3 length equals 14 residues. V was clipped by 6 bases and J by 7 bases; unmatched bases: 8. Germline CDR1 LGHNT, CDR2 FRNRAP. The CDR3 bases are TGTGCTAGTGGCCTAGACAGGGGGCAAGCTGGCTACACCTTC. As protein: CASGLDRGQAGYTF.

V usage is TRBV29-1 and J usage is TRBJ1-1; no definite D call. With 6 bases removed from V and 9 bases from J, the gap between germline ends came to 14 bases. CDR3 length: 11 residues. Germline values: CDR1 SQVTM, CDR2 ANQGSEA. CDR3 sequence: CSVESGEKAFF. CDR3 nucleotide sequence: TGCAGCGTCGAATCCGGGGAAAAAGCTTTCTTT. Variable domain in full (rest from reference TRBV29-1 and TRBJ1-1): SAVISQKPSRDICQRGTSLTIQCQVDSQVTMMFWYRQQPGQSLTLIATANQGSEATYESGFVIDKFPISRPNLTFSTLTVSNMSPEDSSIYLCSVESGEKAFFGQGTRLTVV.

The J gene is TRBJ2-2, the V gene TRBV6-5, with TRBD2 as a possible D gene (6 bases). Per the germline V gene, CDR1 is MNHEY and CDR2 is SVGAGI. Trimming cost V 6 bases and J 7 bases, with 18 bases left between them. The CDR3 extends over 15 amino acids. This CDR3 is CASRPTWGVVGELFF. The CDR3, as DNA: TGTGCCAGCAGGCCCACCTGGGGGGTTGTCGGGGAGCTGTTTTTT.

V usage is TRBV12-5 and J usage is TRBJ2-7; TRBD2 matches 7 bases. Looked up from germline, CDR1 is LGHNT and CDR2 is FRNRAP. The CDR3 loop spans 14 amino acids. Germline trimming cut 2 bases from V and 6 bases from J; bases unmatched to any gene: 7. The CDR3 nucleotides read TGTGCTAGTGGTTTGAGTGGCGGGGGTGTCGAGCAGTACTTC. This translates into CASGLSGGGVEQYF.

The chain employs TRBV7-2 and TRBJ2-3, with TRBD2 matching 11 bases. Germline assignment: CDR1 SGHTA and CDR2 FQGNSA. Trimming removed 10 bases from V and 5 bases from J; junction bases left unmatched: 8. This CDR3 has 14 amino acids. Written as DNA, the CDR3 is TGTGCCACTCAGTTAGCGGGGGGGCTAGATACGCAGTATTTT. The encoded protein is CATQLAGGLDTQYF.

This chain links TRBV5-6 with TRBJ1-1, with a weak D call TRBD1 (6 bases). V lost 1 base and J 4 bases, leaving 11 bases between the germline ends. The V gene's germline CDR1 is SGHDT and CDR2 YYEEEE. The CDR3 runs 14 residues. The CDR3 is CASSLTGWGTEAFF. For the CDR3, the DNA is TGTGCCAGCAGCTTGACAGGGTGGGGCACTGAAGCTTTCTTT.

This chain joins TRBV7-2 and TRBJ2-5, with D unresolved. With 5 bases removed from V and 1 base from J, the gap between germline ends came to 26 bases. The CDR3 is 19 amino acids. Looked up from germline, CDR1 is SGHTA and CDR2 is FQGNSA. The CDR3 bases are TGTGCCAGCAGCCCCACGGAGTTTTCCGAAGATGGTGTCCAAGAGACCCAGTACTTC. It specifies CASSPTEFSEDGVQETQYF.

This clone was recorded once. The gene calls are TRBV9 and TRBJ2-5; 10 positions agree with TRBD2. V trimming: 1 base; J trimming: 4 bases; junction bases outside the gene matches: 10. This CDR3 is 17 amino acids long. Germline V gene sequence: CDR1 SGDLS, CDR2 YYNGEE. The CDR3 sequence is CASSVSAGGPSAETQYF. DNA for the CDR3: TGTGCCAGCAGCGTATCAGCGGGGGGGCCATCTGCAGAGACCCAGTACTTC.

V and J are TRBV5-1 and TRBJ2-1, with 14 positions matching TRBD2. The CDR3 runs to 20 residues. Trimming removed 4 bases from V and 0 bases from J; junction bases left unmatched: 12. Looked up from germline, CDR1 is SGHRS and CDR2 is YFSETQ. The CDR3 coding sequence is TGCGCCAGCAGCCTGGCCCCGGGACTAGCGGGAGCTCCCTCCTACAATGAGCAGTTCTTC. It translates to CASSLAPGLAGAPSYNEQFF.

V gene TRBV4-2 combines with J gene TRBJ2-1; TRBD2 matches at 8 bases. V shed 6 bases and J 8 bases; nucleotides not matched to a gene: 9. The CDR3 covers 14 residues. Per the germline V gene, CDR1 is LGHNA and CDR2 is YNFKEQ. The CDR3 region is CASSYVGRADEQFF. CDR3 bases: TGTGCCAGCAGTTATGTCGGGAGGGCCGATGAGCAGTTCTTC.

V gene TRBV19 combines with J gene TRBJ1-6; 8 bases align to TRBD1. Germline V gene data show CDR1 as LNHDA and CDR2 as SQIVND (reference sequence). This CDR3 is built from 15 residues. The trim removed 4 bases at V and 7 bases at J, leaving 6 bases unmatched. Here the CDR3 DNA reads TGTGCCAGTAGTACGGACAGGGTTCGGAATTCACCCCTCCACTTT. Encoded protein: CASSTDRVRNSPLHF.

V is TRBV4-2 and J is TRBJ1-2; the D gene is possibly TRBD1 (6 bases). Trimming cost V 1 base and J 5 bases, with 14 bases left between them. In germline, CDR1 is LGHNA, CDR2 YNFKEQ. The CDR3 has 15 amino acids. In DNA, the CDR3 is TGTGCCAGCAGCCAAGGGCGGACAGACACGTATGGCTACACCTTC. Translating gives CASSQGRTDTYGYTF.

The CDR3 loop reads CASSPGTMPEKLFF. The CDR3 nucleotides read TGTGCCAGTAGCCCCGGGACAATGCCTGAAAAACTGTTTTTT. The V and J genes are TRBV19 and TRBJ1-4; perhaps TRBD1 as D (6 bases). The CDR3 runs 14 residues. Trimming removed 6 bases at V and 7 bases at J, with 15 bases between. The V gene's germline CDR1 is LNHDA and CDR2 SQIVND (reference sequence).

This sequence joins TRBV27 and TRBJ1-6; 8 nucleotides match TRBD1. Germline assignment: CDR1 MNHEY and CDR2 SMNVEV (reference sequence). The CDR3 runs to 14 residues. V trimming: 2 bases; J trimming: 9 bases; junction bases outside the gene matches: 3. For the CDR3, the DNA is TGTGCCAGCAGTTTAGACAGGGGTCGTTCACCCCTCCACTTT. Translating gives CASSLDRGRSPLHF.

This clone turned up a few times. The rearrangement joins TRBV5-4 to TRBJ1-1; 7 bases line up with TRBD1. V gave up 4 bases and J gave up 1 base; unmatched junction bases: 4. The CDR3 is 14 residues long. CDR1 is SGHNT and CDR2 is YYREEE in the germline V gene (reference sequence). CDR3 bases: TGTGCCAGCAGCCCCCGGGACAGGAACACTGAAGCTTTCTTT. As protein: CASSPRDRNTEAFF.

The chain uses TRBV7-9 and TRBJ1-1; unclear D gene. Germline V lookup: CDR1 SEHNR, CDR2 FQNEAQ (reference sequence). The V and J ends lost 8 bases and 7 bases respectively, with 11 bases between them. The CDR3 extends over 11 amino acids. For the CDR3, the DNA is TGTGCCAGCGCGCGGGAGGGTGAAGCTTTCTTT. Protein: CASAREGEAFF.

The gene calls are TRBV10-3 and TRBJ2-2; 8 bases map to TRBD2. This CDR3 region has 15 residues. V trimming: 8 bases; J trimming: 2 bases; junction bases outside the gene matches: 7. The V gene's germline CDR1 is ENHRY and CDR2 SYGVKD. CDR3 sequence reads: CAIRKAGDNTGELFF. The CDR3 nucleotides read TGTGCCATCCGGAAAGCGGGAGATAACACCGGGGAGCTGTTTTTT.

This chain links TRBV2 with TRBJ1-5, with D uncertain. The V end was cut by 6 bases, the J end by 7 bases, with 10 bases between. There are 12 residues in the CDR3. Germline V gene data show CDR1 as SNHLY and CDR2 as FYNNEI. CDR3 sequence: CASSFGRQPQHF. The DNA of the CDR3 is TGTGCCAGCAGCTTCGGGAGACAGCCCCAGCATTTT. The whole variable domain, filled in from reference TRBV2 and TRBJ1-5, reads EPEVTQTPSHQVTQMGQEVILRCVPISNHLYFYWYRQILGQKVEFLVSFYNNEISEKSEIFDDQFSVERPDGSNFTLKIRSTKLEDSAMYFCASSFGRQPQHFGDGTRLSIL.

The chain links TRBV4-3 to TRBJ2-1; perhaps TRBD1 as D (5 bases). The ends were cut back, 2 bases at V and 8 bases at J, with 10 bases in the middle. The germline gives CDR1 LGHNA, CDR2 YSLEER. The CDR3 loop spans 13 amino acids. CDR3: CASSQFQGYEQFF. The DNA of the CDR3 is TGCGCCAGCAGCCAATTTCAGGGCTATGAGCAGTTCTTC.

In its sample, this clone was seen once. DNA for the CDR3: TGTGCCAGCAGCTCCGCCAGGGAAAGCTCCTACGAGCAGTACTTC. The encoded protein is CASSSARESSYEQYF. The rearrangement uses TRBV7-9 and TRBJ2-7, with D perhaps TRBD1 (5 bases). Germline CDR1 reads SEHNR; CDR2 reads FQNEAQ (reference sequence). The CDR3 consists of 15 residues. V was clipped by 4 bases and J by 0 bases, with 13 bases between them.

A few counts support this clone. This chain links TRBV6-1 with TRBJ1-5; D call uncertain. CDR3 size: 14 residues. Trimming took off 4 bases at V and 7 bases at J, with 14 bases between the two ends. CDR1 and CDR2 (germline): MNHNS, SASEGT. The CDR3 DNA follows: TGTGCCAGCAGTGTAAGAGGGTTCGAACAGCCCCAGCATTTT. Its translation is CASSVRGFEQPQHF.